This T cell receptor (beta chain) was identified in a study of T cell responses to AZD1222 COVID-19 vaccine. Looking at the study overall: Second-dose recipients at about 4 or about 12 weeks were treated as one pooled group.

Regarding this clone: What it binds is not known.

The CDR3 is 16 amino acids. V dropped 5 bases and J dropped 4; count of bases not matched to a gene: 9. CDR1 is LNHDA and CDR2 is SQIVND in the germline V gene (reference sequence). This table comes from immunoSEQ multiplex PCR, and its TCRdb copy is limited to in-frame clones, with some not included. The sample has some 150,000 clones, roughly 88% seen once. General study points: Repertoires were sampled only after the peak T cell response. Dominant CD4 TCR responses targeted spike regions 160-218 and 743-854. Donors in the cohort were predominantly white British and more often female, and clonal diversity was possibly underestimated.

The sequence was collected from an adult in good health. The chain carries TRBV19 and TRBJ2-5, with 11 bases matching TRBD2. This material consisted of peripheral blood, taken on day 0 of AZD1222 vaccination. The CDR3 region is CASSVLAGGPGETQYF. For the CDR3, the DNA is TGTGCCAGTAGTGTATTAGCGGGAGGGCCGGGAGAGACCCAGTACTTC.